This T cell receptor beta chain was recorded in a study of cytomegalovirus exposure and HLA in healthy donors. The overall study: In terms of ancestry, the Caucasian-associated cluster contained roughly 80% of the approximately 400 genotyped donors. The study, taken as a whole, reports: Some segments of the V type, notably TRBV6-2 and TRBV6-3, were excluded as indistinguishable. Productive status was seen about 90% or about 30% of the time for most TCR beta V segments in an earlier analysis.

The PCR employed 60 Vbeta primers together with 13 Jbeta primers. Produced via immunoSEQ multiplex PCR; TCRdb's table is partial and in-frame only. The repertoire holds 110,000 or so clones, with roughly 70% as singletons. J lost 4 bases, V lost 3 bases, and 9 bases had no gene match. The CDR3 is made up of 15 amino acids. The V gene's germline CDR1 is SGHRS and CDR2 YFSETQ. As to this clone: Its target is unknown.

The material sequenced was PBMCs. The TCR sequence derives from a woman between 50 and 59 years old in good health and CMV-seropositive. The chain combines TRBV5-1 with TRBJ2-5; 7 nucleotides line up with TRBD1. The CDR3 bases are TGCGCCAGCAGCTCCCAACAGGGGTACGGAGAGACCCAGTACTTC. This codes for CASSSQQGYGETQYF.